The next 14 T cell receptor beta chains were all read from a single sample in a study of T cell changes during pregnancy in multiple sclerosis. Repertoires were generated with immunoSEQ multiplex PCR, while TCRdb's copy carries only in-frame clones and drops some. The sample carries around 60,000 clones, about 89% recorded once. The sequenced sample was CD4+ T cells from peripheral blood mononuclear cells, obtained after pregnancy. The receptors stem from a female donor in good health, enrolled as a control in a pregnancy study.

The genes are TRBV21-1 and TRBJ1-2; the table names TRBD1, a call not compared with the DNA. TRBV21-1 is noted as a pseudogene. The CDR3 is made up of 15 amino acids. The CDR3 loop reads CASSKEAGTNYGYTF. CDR3 in DNA: TGTGCCAGCAGCAAAGAGGCAGGGACTAACTATGGCTACACCTTC.

This clone was detected once. This chain joins TRBV4-2 and TRBJ1-1; D uncertain. The ends were cut back, 0 bases at V and 0 bases at J, with 14 bases in the middle. Germline V gene lookup returns CDR1 LGHNA and CDR2 YNFKEQ. This CDR3 has 17 residues. CDR3 sequence reads: CASSQEAVVSLNTEAFF. CDR3 bases: TGTGCCAGCAGCCAAGAGGCCGTCGTCTCCTTGAACACTGAAGCTTTCTTT.

This chain uses TRBV5-8 with TRBJ2-5; maybe TRBD2 (6 bases). This CDR3 region has 15 residues. The germline V gene has CDR1 SGHTS and CDR2 YDEGEE. Trimming left V 5 bases short and J 4 bases short, with 18 bases between. For the CDR3, the DNA is TGTGCCAGCAGGGGACGGGCTAGCGCAGGAGAGACCCAGTACTTC. Translation gives CASRGRASAGETQYF. The full variable domain, completed using reference TRBV5-8 and TRBJ2-5, is EAGVTQSPTHLIKTRGQQATLRCSPISGHTSVYWYQQALGLGLQFLLWYDEGEERNRGNFPPRFSGRQFPNYSSELNVNALELEDSALYLCASRGRASAGETQYFGPGTRLLVL.

The chain employs TRBV4-1 and TRBJ2-2; D is ambiguous. Trimming removed 7 bases at V and 0 bases at J, with 9 bases between. Germline CDR1 MGHRA, CDR2 YSYEKL. CDR3 size: 14 residues. The CDR3 protein is CASTLGANTGELFF. DNA for the CDR3: TGCGCCAGCACCCTAGGCGCGAACACCGGGGAGCTGTTTTTT.

V and J are TRBV9 and TRBJ1-1, with TRBD1 matching 10 bases. This CDR3 is 17 amino acids long. Trimming took 3 bases from V and 2 from J; bases not matched to a gene: 10. Germline loops: CDR1 SGDLS, CDR2 YYNGEE. The CDR3 protein is CASSGGQGPNINTEAFF. CDR3 nucleotide sequence: TGTGCCAGCAGCGGGGGACAGGGGCCGAACATCAACACTGAAGCTTTCTTT.

The chain couples TRBV7-9 to TRBJ2-7; TRBD1 aligns across 7 bases. V lost 4 bases, J lost 1 base, and 7 bases stayed unmatched. Per the germline V gene, CDR1 is SEHNR and CDR2 is FQNEAQ (reference sequence). CDR3 length: 15 amino acids. The CDR3 is CASSYPGQRSYEQYF. The CDR3 DNA is TGTGCCAGCAGCTACCCGGGACAGAGGTCCTACGAGCAGTACTTC.

V gene TRBV30 combines with J gene TRBJ2-3, with 10 positions matching TRBD2. Germline V CDR1 and CDR2: GTSNPN, SVGIG (reference sequence). This CDR3 is 20 amino acids long. The trim removed 4 bases at V and 0 bases at J, leaving 19 bases unmatched. CDR3 coding DNA: TGTGCCTGGAACAGTGGGGAGCTGCCTAGCGGGGGACCTAGCACAGATACGCAGTATTTT. Amino acid sequence: CAWNSGELPSGGPSTDTQYF.

V gene TRBV19 combines with J gene TRBJ1-2; no definite D call. Per the germline V gene, CDR1 is LNHDA and CDR2 is SQIVND (reference sequence). Trimming left V 3 bases short and J 7 bases short, with 15 bases between. CDR3 length equals 14 residues. CDR3 nucleotides: TGTGCCAGTAGTATTGAGAAAGGAGATGCTGGCTACACCTTC. Translation gives CASSIEKGDAGYTF.

The chain recombines TRBV20-1 with TRBJ1-1; D not certain. With 0 bases removed from V and 5 bases from J, the gap between germline ends came to 4 bases. CDR1 DFQATT and CDR2 SNEGSKA come from the germline V gene (reference sequence). CDR3 length: 11 amino acids. For the CDR3, the DNA is TGCAGTGCTAGAGATCAAACTGAAGCTTTCTTT. It specifies CSARDQTEAFF.

This sequence joins TRBV7-9 and TRBJ1-4; D unclear. There are 12 residues in the CDR3. Germline CDR1 reads SEHNR; CDR2 reads FQNEAQ (reference sequence). The germline V and J ends were trimmed by 1 base and 8 bases, with 5 bases remaining between them. CDR3 residues: CASSLVAEKLFF. CDR3 DNA: TGTGCCAGCAGCTTAGTGGCAGAAAAACTGTTTTTT.

The V call is TRBV12-5, the J call TRBJ1-6; TRBD1 might be the D (6 bases). The V end lost 4 bases, the J end lost 11 bases, and 9 bases lay between the germline ends. In germline, CDR1 is LGHNT, CDR2 FRNRAP. The CDR3 length is 12 residues. In DNA, the CDR3 is TGTGCTAGTGGTTCACAGGGAGCACCCCTCCACTTT. Protein sequence: CASGSQGAPLHF. Using reference TRBV12-5 and TRBJ1-6 for the parts outside the CDR3, the full variable domain is DARVTQTPRHKVTEMGQEVTMRCQPILGHNTVFWYRQTMMQGLELLAYFRNRAPLDDSGMPKDRFSAEMPDATLATLKIQPSEPRDSAVYFCASGSQGAPLHFGNGTRLTVT.

V is TRBV19 and J is TRBJ1-2; 7 bases map to TRBD1. The CDR3 sequence is 12 residues long. The junction had 4 bases not matched to a gene; V was cut back by 7 bases and J by 5 bases. Germline CDR1 LNHDA, CDR2 SQIVND (reference sequence). Here the CDR3 DNA reads TGTGCCAGTACCCCGGACAGGTATGGCTACACCTTC. Amino acid sequence: CASTPDRYGYTF.

The gene calls are TRBV6-5 and TRBJ2-1, with TRBD1 as a possible D gene (6 bases). Germline V gene data show CDR1 as MNHEY and CDR2 as SVGAGI. CDR3 length equals 15 residues. V shed 7 bases and J shed 7 bases, with 20 bases lying between them. The CDR3 protein is CASKGDAHRVNEQFF. As DNA, the CDR3 is TGTGCCAGCAAAGGGGATGCTCACAGGGTGAATGAGCAGTTCTTC.

The chain uses TRBV7-9 and TRBJ1-5; 8 bases map to TRBD1. The CDR3 extends over 15 amino acids. Unmatched junction bases numbered 9, after V lost 5 bases and J lost 6 bases. Germline V gives CDR1 SEHNR, CDR2 FQNEAQ (reference sequence). The CDR3 nucleotides read TGTGCCAGCAGCGAAGGGGCAGGGGGCACTCAGCCCCAGCATTTT. Translating it yields CASSEGAGGTQPQHF.